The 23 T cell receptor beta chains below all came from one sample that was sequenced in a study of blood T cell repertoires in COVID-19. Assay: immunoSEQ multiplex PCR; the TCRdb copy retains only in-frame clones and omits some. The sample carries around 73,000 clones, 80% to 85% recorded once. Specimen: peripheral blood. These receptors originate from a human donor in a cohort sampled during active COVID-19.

CDR3 sequence reads: CASSLGGGQFF. The CDR3 coding sequence is TGTGCCAGCAGCCTTGGGGGCGGGCAGTTCTTC. The V and J genes are TRBV7-9 and TRBJ2-1; D perhaps matches TRBD1 (6 bases). This CDR3 has 11 amino acids. V was shortened by 5 bases and J by 12 bases, with 11 bases between the two germline ends. Germline CDR1 is SEHNR and CDR2 is FQNEAQ (reference sequence). Together with reference TRBV7-9 and TRBJ2-1, the CDR3 gives the full variable domain: DTGVSQNPRHKITKRGQNVTFRCDPISEHNRLYWYRQTLGQGPEFLTYFQNEAQLEKSRLLSDRFSAERPKGSFSTLEIQRTEQGDSAMYLCASSLGGGQFFGPGTRLTVL.

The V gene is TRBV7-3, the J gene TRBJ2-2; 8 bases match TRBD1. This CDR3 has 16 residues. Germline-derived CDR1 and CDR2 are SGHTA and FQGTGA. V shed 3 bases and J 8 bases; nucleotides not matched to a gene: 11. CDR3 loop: CASSLGPRGQEGELFF. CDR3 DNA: TGTGCCAGCAGCTTGGGGCCCAGGGGGCAGGAGGGGGAGCTGTTTTTT.

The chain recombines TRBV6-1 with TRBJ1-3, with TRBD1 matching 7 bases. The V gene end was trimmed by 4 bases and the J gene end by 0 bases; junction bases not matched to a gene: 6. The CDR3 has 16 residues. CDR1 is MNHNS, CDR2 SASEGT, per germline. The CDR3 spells CASSARDRSSGNTIYF. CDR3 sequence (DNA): TGTGCCAGCAGTGCCCGGGACAGAAGCTCTGGAAACACCATATATTTT.

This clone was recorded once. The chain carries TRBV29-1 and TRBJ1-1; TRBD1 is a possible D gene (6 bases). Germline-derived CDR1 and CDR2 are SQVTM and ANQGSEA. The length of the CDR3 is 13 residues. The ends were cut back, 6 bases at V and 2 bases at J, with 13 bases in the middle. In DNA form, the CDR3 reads TGCAGCGTCCAGGGGAATATAAACACTGAAGCTTTCTTT. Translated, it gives CSVQGNINTEAFF.

The CDR3 is CASSARQGSYEQYF. In nucleotides, the CDR3 is TGTGCCAGCAGCGCACGACAGGGATCTTACGAGCAGTACTTC. The V call is TRBV7-2, the J call TRBJ2-7; 7 bases are shared with TRBD1. This CDR3 is built from 14 residues. Per germline, CDR1 SGHTA and CDR2 FQGNSA. V was pared by 5 bases and J by 4 bases, with 8 bases of the junction left unmatched.

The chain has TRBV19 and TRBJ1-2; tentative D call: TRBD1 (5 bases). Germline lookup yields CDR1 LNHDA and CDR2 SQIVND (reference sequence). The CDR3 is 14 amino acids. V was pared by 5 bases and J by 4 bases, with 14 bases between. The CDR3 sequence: CASSLPGVGYGYTF. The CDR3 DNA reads TGTGCCAGTAGTCTGCCGGGGGTAGGCTATGGCTACACCTTC.

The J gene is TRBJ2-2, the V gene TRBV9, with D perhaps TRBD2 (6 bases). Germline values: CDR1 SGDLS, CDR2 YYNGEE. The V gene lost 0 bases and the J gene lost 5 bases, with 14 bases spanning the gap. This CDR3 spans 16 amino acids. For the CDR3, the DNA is TGTGCCAGCAGCGTAGTCCCCGGGGGTAATACCGGGGAGCTGTTTTTT. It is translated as CASSVVPGGNTGELFF. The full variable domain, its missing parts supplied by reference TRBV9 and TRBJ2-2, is DSGVTQTPKHLITATGQRVTLRCSPRSGDLSVYWYQQSLDQGLQFLIQYYNGEERAKGNILERFSAQQFPDLHSELNLSSLELGDSALYFCASSVVPGGNTGELFFGEGSRLTVL.

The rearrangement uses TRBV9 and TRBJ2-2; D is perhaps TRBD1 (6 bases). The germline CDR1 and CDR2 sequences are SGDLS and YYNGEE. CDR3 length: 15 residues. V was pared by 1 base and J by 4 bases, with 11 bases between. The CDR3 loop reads CASSVIGGGTGELFF. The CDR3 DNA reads TGTGCCAGCAGCGTAATAGGGGGTGGCACCGGGGAGCTGTTTTTT.

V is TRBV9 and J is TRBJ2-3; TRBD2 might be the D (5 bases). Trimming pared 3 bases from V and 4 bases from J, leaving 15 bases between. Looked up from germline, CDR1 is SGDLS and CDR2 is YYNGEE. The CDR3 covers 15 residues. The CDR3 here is CASSGGNGGADTQYF. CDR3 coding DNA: TGTGCCAGCAGCGGTGGGAATGGAGGTGCAGATACGCAGTATTTT. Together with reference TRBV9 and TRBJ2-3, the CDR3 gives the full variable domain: DSGVTQTPKHLITATGQRVTLRCSPRSGDLSVYWYQQSLDQGLQFLIQYYNGEERAKGNILERFSAQQFPDLHSELNLSSLELGDSALYFCASSGGNGGADTQYFGPGTRLTVL.

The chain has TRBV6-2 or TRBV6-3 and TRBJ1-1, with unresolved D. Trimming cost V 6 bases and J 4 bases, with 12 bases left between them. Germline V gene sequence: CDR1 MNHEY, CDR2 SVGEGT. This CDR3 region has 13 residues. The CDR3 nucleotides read TGTGCCAGCAGCGACTGGGCGGGCACTGAAGCTTTCTTT. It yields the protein CASSDWAGTEAFF.

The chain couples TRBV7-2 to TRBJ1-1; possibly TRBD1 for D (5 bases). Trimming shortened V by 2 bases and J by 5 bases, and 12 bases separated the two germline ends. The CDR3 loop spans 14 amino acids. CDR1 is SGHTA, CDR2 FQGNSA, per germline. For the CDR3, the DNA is TGTGCCAGCAGCTTAAACCGGGGGGTGACTGAAGCTTTCTTT. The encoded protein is CASSLNRGVTEAFF.

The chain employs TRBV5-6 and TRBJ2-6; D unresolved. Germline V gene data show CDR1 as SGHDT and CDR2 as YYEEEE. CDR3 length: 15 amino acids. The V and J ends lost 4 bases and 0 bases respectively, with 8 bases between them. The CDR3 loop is CASSPLSSGANVLTF. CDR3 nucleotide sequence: TGTGCCAGCAGCCCCCTCAGCTCTGGGGCCAACGTCCTGACTTTC. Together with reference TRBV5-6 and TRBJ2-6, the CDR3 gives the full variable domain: DAGVTQSPTHLIKTRGQQVTLRCSPKSGHDTVSWYQQALGQGPQFIFQYYEEEERQRGNFPDRFSGHQFPNYSSELNVNALLLGDSALYLCASSPLSSGANVLTFGAGSRLTVL.

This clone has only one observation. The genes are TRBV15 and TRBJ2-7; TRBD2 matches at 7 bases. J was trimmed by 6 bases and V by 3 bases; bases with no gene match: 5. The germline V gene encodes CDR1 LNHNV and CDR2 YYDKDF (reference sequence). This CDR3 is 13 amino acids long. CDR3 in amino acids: CATSSGLVSEQYF. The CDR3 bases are TGTGCCACCAGCAGCGGACTAGTCAGCGAGCAGTACTTC.

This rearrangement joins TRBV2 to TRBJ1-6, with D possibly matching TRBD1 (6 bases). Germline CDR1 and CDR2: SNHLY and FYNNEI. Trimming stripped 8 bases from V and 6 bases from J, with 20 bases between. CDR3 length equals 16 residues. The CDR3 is CASGGRRTGLNSPLHF. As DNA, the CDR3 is TGTGCCAGCGGGGGCCGCCGGACGGGCCTTAATTCACCCCTCCACTTT.

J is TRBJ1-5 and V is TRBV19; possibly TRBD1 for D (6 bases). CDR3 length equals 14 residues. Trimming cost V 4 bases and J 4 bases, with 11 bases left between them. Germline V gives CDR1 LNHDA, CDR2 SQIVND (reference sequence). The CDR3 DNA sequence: TGTGCCAGTAGTAGGACAGAAAGGAATCAGCCCCAGCATTTT. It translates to CASSRTERNQPQHF.

Written as DNA, the CDR3 is TGTGCCAGCAGTTTCTTACAGGGCGAGCAGTACTTC. Amino acids: CASSFLQGEQYF. V usage is TRBV12-3 or TRBV12-4 and J usage is TRBJ2-7; maybe TRBD1 (6 bases). Trimming stripped 3 bases from V and 6 bases from J, with 9 bases between. The CDR3 runs to 12 residues.

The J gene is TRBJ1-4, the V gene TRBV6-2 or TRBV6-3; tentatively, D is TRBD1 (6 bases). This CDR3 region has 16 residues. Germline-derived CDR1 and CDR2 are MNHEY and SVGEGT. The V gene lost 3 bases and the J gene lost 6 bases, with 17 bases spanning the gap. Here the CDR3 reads CASSYMGGRMDEKLFF. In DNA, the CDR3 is TGTGCCAGCAGTTATATGGGGGGGCGTATGGATGAAAAACTGTTTTTT.

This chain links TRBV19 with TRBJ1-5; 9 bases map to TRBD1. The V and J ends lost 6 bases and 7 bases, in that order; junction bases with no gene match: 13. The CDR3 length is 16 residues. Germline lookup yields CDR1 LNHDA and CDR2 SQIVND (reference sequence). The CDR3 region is CASSLGTGLLTQPQHF. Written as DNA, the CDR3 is TGTGCCAGTAGCCTCGGGACAGGGCTCCTAACCCAGCCCCAGCATTTT.

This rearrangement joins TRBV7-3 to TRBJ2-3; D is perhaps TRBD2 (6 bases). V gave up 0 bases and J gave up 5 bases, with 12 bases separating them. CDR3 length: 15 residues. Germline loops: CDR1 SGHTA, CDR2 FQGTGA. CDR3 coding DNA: TGTGCCAGCAGCTTAACGTTCACTAGCCAAGATACGCAGTATTTT. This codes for CASSLTFTSQDTQYF.

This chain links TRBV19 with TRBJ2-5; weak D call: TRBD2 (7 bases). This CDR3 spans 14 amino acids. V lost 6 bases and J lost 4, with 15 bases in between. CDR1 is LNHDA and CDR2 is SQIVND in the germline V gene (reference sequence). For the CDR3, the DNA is TGTGCCAGTAGGGGCGGGGGCCCTCCAGAGACCCAGTACTTC. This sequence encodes CASRGGGPPETQYF.

In nucleotides, the CDR3 is TGCGCCAGCAGTCCCCAGCGGGGGGCGCATTCGTACGAGCAGTACTTC. It yields the protein CASSPQRGAHSYEQYF. This chain links TRBV23-1 with TRBJ2-7; 9 positions agree with TRBD2. TRBV23-1 is an open reading frame, and its role is uncertain. The CDR3 spans 16 residues. V shed 4 bases, J shed 4 bases, and the junction held 11 bases outside the gene matches.

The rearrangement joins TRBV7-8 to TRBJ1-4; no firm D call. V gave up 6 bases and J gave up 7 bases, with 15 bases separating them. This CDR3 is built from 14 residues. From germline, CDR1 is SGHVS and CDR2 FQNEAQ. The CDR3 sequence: CASSVAENREKLFF. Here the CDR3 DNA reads TGTGCCAGCAGTGTGGCGGAGAACCGTGAAAAACTGTTTTTT.

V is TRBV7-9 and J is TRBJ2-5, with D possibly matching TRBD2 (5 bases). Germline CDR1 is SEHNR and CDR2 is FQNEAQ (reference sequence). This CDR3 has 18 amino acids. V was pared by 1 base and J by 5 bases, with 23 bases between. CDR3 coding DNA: TGTGCCAGCAGCTTAGGTATGGGCGGGCACACCCTCATGGAGACCCAGTACTTC. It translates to CASSLGMGGHTLMETQYF.